This TCR beta chain was found in a study of identical twins. Study outcomes and limitations: Beta out-of-frame sequences showed weaker excess sharing between twins.

As regards this clonotype: Its antigen is not known.

Template switching created a universal primer site, and the cDNA included unique molecular identifiers. TCRdb reanalysed the 5' RACE reads using MiXCR and keeps one entry per CDR3 protein. The profile shows some 250,000 distinct CDR3 sequences, about 12% of them singletons. The CDR3 sequence is 14 residues long. Germline V gives CDR1 SNHLY, CDR2 FYNNEI. The V end was cut by 11 bases, the J end by 5 bases, with 18 bases between. These data were also reused for a study on yellow fever vaccine responses in identical twins. That source reports: Twins' vaccine T cell response reportedly seemed partly convergent, partly personalized.

This clonotype originated in a woman aged 18-30 years in good health. Sequencing was done on a sample of memory (CD45RO+) T cells sorted from blood. The chain recombines TRBV2 with TRBJ2-2; perhaps TRBD2 as D (7 bases). The chain's CDR3 is CACGGAGLTGELFF. The CDR3 DNA reads TGTGCCTGCGGGGGCGCCGGTTTGACCGGGGAGCTGTTTTTT. The full variable domain, its missing parts supplied by reference TRBV2 and TRBJ2-2, is EPEVTQTPSHQVTQMGQEVILRCVPISNHLYFYWYRQILGQKVEFLVSFYNNEISEKSEIFDDQFSVERPDGSNFTLKIRSTKLEDSAMYFCACGGAGLTGELFFGEGSRLTVL.